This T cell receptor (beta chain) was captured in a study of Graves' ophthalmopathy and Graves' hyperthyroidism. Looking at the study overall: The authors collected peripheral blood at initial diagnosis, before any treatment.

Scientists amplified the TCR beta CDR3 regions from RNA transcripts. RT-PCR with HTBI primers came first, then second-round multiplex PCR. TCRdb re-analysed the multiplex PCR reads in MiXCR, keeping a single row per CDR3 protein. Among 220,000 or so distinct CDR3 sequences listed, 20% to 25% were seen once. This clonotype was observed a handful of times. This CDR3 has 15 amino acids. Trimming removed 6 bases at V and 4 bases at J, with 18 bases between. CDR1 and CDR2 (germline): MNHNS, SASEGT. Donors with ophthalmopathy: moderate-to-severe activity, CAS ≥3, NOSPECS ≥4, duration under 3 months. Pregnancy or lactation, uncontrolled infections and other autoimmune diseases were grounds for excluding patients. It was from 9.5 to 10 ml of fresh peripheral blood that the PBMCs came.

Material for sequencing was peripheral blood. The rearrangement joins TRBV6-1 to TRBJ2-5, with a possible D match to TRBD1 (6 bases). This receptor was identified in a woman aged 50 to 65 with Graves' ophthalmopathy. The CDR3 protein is CASRRGSEKRETQYF. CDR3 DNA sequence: TGTGCCAGCAGGAGGGGGTCGGAGAAAAGAGAGACCCAGTACTTC.